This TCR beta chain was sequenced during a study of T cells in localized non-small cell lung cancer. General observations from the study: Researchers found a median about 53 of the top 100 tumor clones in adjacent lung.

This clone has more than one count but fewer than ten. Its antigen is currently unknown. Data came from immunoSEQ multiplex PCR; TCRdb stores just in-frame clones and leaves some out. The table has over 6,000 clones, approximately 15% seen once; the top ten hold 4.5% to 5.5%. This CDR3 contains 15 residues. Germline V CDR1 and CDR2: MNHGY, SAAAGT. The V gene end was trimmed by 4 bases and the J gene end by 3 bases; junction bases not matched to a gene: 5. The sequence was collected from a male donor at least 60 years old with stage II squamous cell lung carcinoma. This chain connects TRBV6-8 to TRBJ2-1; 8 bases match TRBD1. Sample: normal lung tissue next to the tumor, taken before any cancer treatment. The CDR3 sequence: CASSSTGVNYNEQFF. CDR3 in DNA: TGTGCCAGCAGTTCGACAGGGGTTAACTACAATGAGCAGTTCTTC.